These 6 T cell receptor beta chains originate from one sample sequenced in a study of T-cell reconstitution after alpha-beta-depleted transplantation in children. During its preparation, the TCRbeta library received unique molecular identifiers. Each CDR3 protein is one row after TCRdb ran MiXCR on the PCR reads. This sample carries over 100,000 distinct CDR3 sequences, over 9% of them seen once, and the ten largest clones take 34%. Here the sequenced sample was PBMCs, taken before TCRalphabeta/CD19-depleted stem cell transplant. Source of these receptors: a boy between 2 and 15 years old with acute lymphoblastic leukemia, due to receive a stem cell transplant.

This clonotype was counted between two and nine times. The chain joins TRBV29-1 to TRBJ2-3; perhaps TRBD1 as D (5 bases). CDR1 SQVTM and CDR2 ANQGSEA come from the germline V gene. This CDR3 is built from 12 residues. With 6 bases removed from V and 3 bases from J, the gap between germline ends came to 10 bases. The CDR3: CSVVYRTDTQYF. The CDR3 nucleotides read TGCAGCGTCGTCTACAGGACAGATACGCAGTATTTT.

The V and J genes are TRBV7-6 and TRBJ2-5, with D possibly being TRBD1 or TRBD2 (6 bases each). The CDR3 has 18 amino acids. From germline, CDR1 is SGHVS and CDR2 FNYEAQ. Trimming pared 1 base from V and 2 bases from J, leaving 20 bases between. Written as DNA, the CDR3 is TGTGCCAGCAGCTTAGAAGGTGGGGGCCCGGGGGCGCAAGAGACCCAGTACTTC. Protein product: CASSLEGGGPGAQETQYF.

Here the CDR3 reads CASSLVGQASYEQYF. Written as DNA, the CDR3 is TGCGCCAGCAGCTTGGTTGGACAGGCCTCCTACGAGCAGTACTTC. The chain links TRBV5-1 to TRBJ2-7; 7 positions match TRBD1. J was trimmed by 0 bases and V by 0 bases; bases with no gene match: 3. Germline V gene data show CDR1 as SGHRS and CDR2 as YFSETQ. This CDR3 is 15 amino acids long.

This clonotype was detected a few times. The chain has TRBV6-5 and TRBJ2-1; the match to TRBD2 covers 8 bases. Germline loops: CDR1 MNHEY, CDR2 SVGAGI. The junction had 17 bases not matched to a gene; V was cut back by 6 bases and J by 4 bases. The CDR3 consists of 18 residues. This CDR3 reads CASSLRSGSGAIYNEQFF. As DNA, the CDR3 is TGTGCCAGCAGCCTACGGAGCGGGAGTGGGGCAATTTACAATGAGCAGTTCTTC.

V and J are TRBV20-1 and TRBJ2-5; D not resolved. Trimming took off 2 bases at V and 2 bases at J, with 6 bases between the two ends. The germline gives CDR1 DFQATT, CDR2 SNEGSKA (reference sequence). The CDR3 covers 12 residues. CDR3 nucleotides: TGCAGTGCTAGAAAACTGCAAGAGACCCAGTACTTC. Amino acid sequence: CSARKLQETQYF.

The V and J genes are TRBV7-6 and TRBJ2-7, with D perhaps being TRBD1 or TRBD2 (5 bases each). V was trimmed by 1 base and J by 0 bases, leaving 10 bases between them. The CDR3 covers 15 residues. Germline V gene sequence: CDR1 SGHVS, CDR2 FNYEAQ. Here the CDR3 reads CASSLEGTGSYEQYF. The CDR3, as DNA: TGTGCCAGCAGCTTAGAGGGGACGGGCTCCTACGAGCAGTACTTC.